These T cell receptor beta chains were read from a single sample in a study of T cells in Graves' hyperthyroidism and ophthalmopathy. MiXCR was run by TCRdb on the multiplex PCR reads, yielding one entry per CDR3 protein. The data contain fewer than 700,000 distinct CDR3 sequences, around 15% of them seen just once; the ten biggest clones take up over 3.5%. The sample consisted of blood. Receptor source: a woman in her thirties with Graves' hyperthyroidism. CDR3s include the opening cysteine and the closing phenylalanine or tryptophan. The D gene is left open where the match is weak. The listing skips clone size in some rows; elsewhere it reads once, few, many or a size class.

TRBV6-6	many	TRBD2	TRBJ2-3	CASSYSGSLAVGPDTQYF	TGTGCCAGCAGTTACTCGGGTTCACTAGCGGTAGGCCCAGATACGCAGTATTTT
TRBV18	few	.	TRBJ2-7	CASSPGQGVPREQYF	TGTGCCAGCTCACCCGGGCAGGGAGTGCCTCGTGAGCAGTACTTC
TRBV6-1	many	.	TRBJ2-7	CASSPTGLGNYEQYF	TGTGCCAGCAGTCCTACAGGGCTGGGGAACTACGAGCAGTACTTC
TRBV27	many	.	TRBJ1-3	CASSFSGTGNTIYF	TGTGCCAGCAGTTTCTCAGGGACTGGAAACACCATATATTTT
TRBV10-3	.	.	TRBJ1-1	CAISAGAPEAFF	TGTGCCATCAGTGCTGGGGCGCCTGAAGCTTTCTTT
TRBV5-6	.	TRBD2	TRBJ2-7	CASSLSGRYYNEQYF	TGTGCCAGCAGCTTAAGCGGGAGATATTACAATGAGCAGTACTTC
TRBV12-3/TRBV12-4	many	.	TRBJ2-5	CASSLFGDAETQYF	TGTGCCAGCAGTTTATTCGGGGATGCAGAGACCCAGTACTTC
TRBV15	few	.	TRBJ1-2	CATSRDRDTHYGYTF	TGTGCCACCAGCAGAGATAGGGACACCCACTATGGCTACACCTTC
TRBV4-1	few	TRBD2	TRBJ2-3	CASSRSGLAADTQYF	TGCGCCAGCAGCCGAAGCGGACTAGCGGCAGATACGCAGTATTTT
TRBV7-2	.	TRBD2	TRBJ2-7	CASSKAGLAATYEQYF	TGTGCCAGCAGCAAGGCCGGACTAGCGGCAACCTACGAGCAGTACTTC
TRBV5-6	.	TRBD1	TRBJ2-1	CASSLRGQGFFQSPNEQFF	TGTGCCAGCAGCTTACGGGGACAGGGGTTTTTCCAATCCCCCAATGAGCAGTTCTTC
TRBV7-2	many	.	TRBJ2-3	CASSLAPADSTDTQYF	TGTGCCAGCAGCTTAGCTCCAGCGGATAGCACAGATACGCAGTATTTT
TRBV20-1	.	.	TRBJ1-2	CSARAGAGYTF	TGCAGTGCTAGAGCCGGGGCTGGCTACACCTTC
TRBV4-1	.	.	TRBJ1-1	CASSPSSAAEAFF	TGCGCCAGCAGCCCTTCTTCCGCTGCTGAAGCTTTCTTT
TRBV5-1	few	.	TRBJ1-3	CASSLDTSGNTIYF	TGCGCCAGCAGCTTGGATACCTCTGGAAACACCATATATTTT
TRBV7-9	many	.	TRBJ2-7	CASTTFADYEQYF	TGTGCCAGCACAACTTTCGCGGACTACGAGCAGTACTTC
TRBV19	.	.	TRBJ1-1	CASSIDLGQGTEAFF	TGTGCCAGTAGTATAGATCTCGGACAAGGCACTGAAGCTTTCTTT
TRBV9	.	.	TRBJ2-1	CASSVRGASYNEQFF	TGTGCCAGCAGCGTTCGAGGGGCATCCTACAATGAGCAGTTCTTC
TRBV20-1	.	TRBD2	TRBJ2-7	CSASGLAVSYEQYF	TGCAGTGCTAGCGGACTAGCGGTCTCCTACGAGCAGTACTTC
TRBV24-1	many	.	TRBJ2-1	CATSETGTVNNEQFF	TGTGCCACCAGTGAGACCGGGACGGTGAACAATGAGCAGTTCTTC
TRBV3-1	many	.	TRBJ1-2	CASASGLVGYGYTF	TGTGCCAGCGCCTCAGGGTTGGTAGGGTATGGCTACACCTTC
TRBV2	many	.	TRBJ1-1	CASRATAYAKNTEAFF	TGTGCCAGCAGAGCGACAGCCTACGCAAAGAACACTGAAGCTTTCTTT
TRBV19	few	.	TRBJ2-1	CASSTGTLSGNEQFF	TGTGCCAGTAGTACCGGAACTCTTAGCGGCAATGAGCAGTTCTTC
TRBV13	few	.	TRBJ1-1	CASSPQTGLMGTEAFF	TGTGCCAGCAGCCCACAGACAGGCCTAATGGGCACTGAAGCTTTCTTT
TRBV11-3	many	.	TRBJ2-1	CASSPTALIGTNEQFF	TGTGCCAGCAGCCCGACCGCTCTTATAGGTACGAATGAGCAGTTCTTC
TRBV5-1	few	TRBD2	TRBJ2-3	CASSMGGLAADTQYF	TGCGCCAGCAGCATGGGAGGGCTGGCGGCAGATACGCAGTATTTT
TRBV12-3/TRBV12-4	many	.	TRBJ2-5	CASSFGIAMETQYF	TGTGCCAGCAGTTTTGGGATAGCAATGGAGACCCAGTACTTC
TRBV28	many	.	TRBJ2-5	CASSSTQETQYF	TGTGCCAGCAGTTCAACACAAGAGACCCAGTACTTC
TRBV6-1	.	.	TRBJ2-1	CASSPRDKVRDEQFF	TGTGCCAGCAGCCCCCGGGACAAGGTGAGGGATGAGCAGTTCTTC